The 25 T cell receptor beta chains below come from one sample, sequenced in a study of blood T cell repertoires in COVID-19. Clones were read by immunoSEQ multiplex PCR, and TCRdb kept only the in-frame ones, dropping some. The repertoire has 200,000 to 250,000 clones, just under 85% of them found once; the top ten carry about 1.3%. Source material: PBMCs or T cells enriched from blood (not recorded which). The origin of the receptors is a woman in her 40s with acute COVID-19.

The chain carries TRBV28 and TRBJ2-1, with 7 bases lining up with TRBD1. V shed 4 bases and J 5 bases; nucleotides not matched to a gene: 11. Germline V gene data show CDR1 as MDHEN and CDR2 as SYDVKM. The CDR3 spans 16 residues. CDR3 DNA sequence: TGTGCCAGCAGTTCGGAAGGACAGGCCCTAAACAATGAGCAGTTCTTC. It yields the protein CASSSEGQALNNEQFF.

The V gene is TRBV10-3, the J gene TRBJ2-7, with TRBD2 matching 12 bases. The CDR3 totals 14 residues. The V segment lost 6 bases and the J segment 7 bases; nucleotides outside the gene matches: 7. CDR1 ENHRY and CDR2 SYGVKD come from the germline V gene. The CDR3 is CAIRLGTSGSEQYF. DNA of the CDR3: TGTGCCATCAGGCTTGGGACTAGCGGGTCTGAGCAGTACTTC.

The J gene is TRBJ1-4, the V gene TRBV19; the match to TRBD1 covers 7 bases. This CDR3 spans 15 amino acids. In germline, CDR1 is LNHDA, CDR2 SQIVND (reference sequence). Unmatched junction bases numbered 7, after V lost 7 bases and J lost 2 bases. CDR3 DNA: TGTGCCAGTAAGGCACAGGGGAGGACTAATGAAAAACTGTTTTTT. Translated: CASKAQGRTNEKLFF.

This chain links TRBV18 with TRBJ1-5, with D maybe TRBD1 (5 bases). The V end lost 6 bases, the J end lost 8 bases, and 14 bases lay between the germline ends. The germline CDR1 and CDR2 sequences are KGHSH and LQKENI. The CDR3 covers 13 residues. The CDR3, as DNA: TGTGCCAGCTCTAATCGCCCGGGGGAGCCCCAGCATTTT. Translating it yields CASSNRPGEPQHF.

V gene TRBV5-1 combines with J gene TRBJ1-3, with 8 bases aligning to TRBD1. The CDR3 contains 15 residues. Germline values: CDR1 SGHRS, CDR2 YFSETQ. After removal of 3 bases from V and 4 bases from J, the junction contained 6 bases not matched to a gene. The CDR3: CASSSRTGTGNTIYF. The CDR3 DNA is TGCGCCAGCAGCTCCCGGACAGGGACCGGAAACACCATATATTTT.

This clone has just one count. The chain uses TRBV27 and TRBJ1-6, with D possibly being TRBD1 (5 bases). There are 14 residues in the CDR3. With 5 bases removed from V and 10 bases from J, the gap between germline ends came to 15 bases. From germline, CDR1 is MNHEY and CDR2 SMNVEV (reference sequence). Here the CDR3 DNA reads TGTGCCAGCAGTATGACAGTGGCTGACTCACCCCTCCACTTT. Translating it yields CASSMTVADSPLHF.

This chain uses TRBV5-6 with TRBJ1-5; 8 bases line up with TRBD1. Germline V gene sequence: CDR1 SGHDT, CDR2 YYEEEE. The CDR3 runs to 15 residues. Trimming took 2 bases from V and 7 from J; bases not matched to a gene: 8. Written as DNA, the CDR3 is TGTGCCAGCAGCTTTGGACAGGGCAGAGGACAGCCCCAGCATTTT. Translation: CASSFGQGRGQPQHF.

Regarding this clone: Other nucleotide sequences from this sample produce the same CDR3. The rearrangement uses TRBV19 and TRBJ2-7, with D maybe TRBD1 (5 bases). The V and J ends lost 3 bases and 3 bases respectively, with 9 bases between them. CDR1 and CDR2 (germline): LNHDA, SQIVND (reference sequence). The CDR3 consists of 13 residues. The CDR3 region is CASSMGQGYEQYF. CDR3 bases: TGTGCCAGTAGTATGGGGCAGGGCTACGAGCAGTACTTC.

The CDR3 coding sequence is TGTGCCAGCAGCTCCCAGACAGGGGTAAATTCACCCCTCCACTTT. Amino acids: CASSSQTGVNSPLHF. This sequence joins TRBV28 and TRBJ1-6, with 8 bases lining up with TRBD1. The CDR3 runs to 15 residues. CDR1 and CDR2 (germline): MDHEN, SYDVKM. J gave up 7 bases and V 6 bases, and 8 bases lay outside the gene matches.

The chain uses TRBV19 and TRBJ1-1, with 8 nucleotides matching TRBD1. The CDR3 has 14 residues. Germline CDR1 reads LNHDA; CDR2 reads SQIVND (reference sequence). Losses at the gene ends were 7 bases for V and 1 base for J; bases not matched to a gene: 5. The CDR3 reads CASKAGGENTEAFF. In DNA form, the CDR3 reads TGTGCCAGTAAGGCAGGGGGCGAGAACACTGAAGCTTTCTTT.

The chain couples TRBV4-3 to TRBJ2-1; TRBD2 agrees at 9 bases. V lost 0 bases to trimming and J lost 6 bases; unmatched junction nucleotides: 6. Germline V gives CDR1 LGHNA, CDR2 YSLEER. The CDR3 has 16 amino acids. The chain's CDR3 is CASSQDWGLALNEQFF. The DNA of the CDR3 is TGCGCCAGCAGCCAAGACTGGGGACTAGCCCTCAATGAGCAGTTCTTC.

The chain recombines TRBV29-1 with TRBJ1-3; TRBD1 is a possible D gene (5 bases). The CDR3 runs to 12 residues. Trimming cost V 7 bases and J 4 bases, with 11 bases left between them. Germline values: CDR1 SQVTM, CDR2 ANQGSEA. This CDR3 reads CSAGRGGNTIYF. CDR3 DNA: TGCAGCGCCGGTCGGGGGGGAAACACCATATATTTT.

This rearrangement joins TRBV3-1 (or the pseudogene TRBV3-2) to TRBJ1-4; D uncertain. V gave up 3 bases and J gave up 10 bases, with 6 bases separating them. Germline lookup yields CDR1 LGHDT and CDR2 YNNKEL (reference sequence). This CDR3 is built from 11 residues. The CDR3 is CASSQRAKLFF. The CDR3 coding sequence is TGTGCCAGCAGCCAGAGGGCAAAACTGTTTTTT.

The chain is built from TRBV6-5 and TRBJ2-1, with a weak D call TRBD2 (6 bases). Germline V lookup: CDR1 MNHEY, CDR2 SVGAGI. Trimming took 9 bases from V and 2 from J, leaving 17 bases between them. The CDR3 loop spans 15 amino acids. Written as DNA, the CDR3 is TGTGCCAGTTTTGAAGGGACTTCTACCTACAATGAGCAGTTCTTC. This codes for CASFEGTSTYNEQFF.

V usage is TRBV10-3 and J usage is TRBJ2-1; 9 nucleotides agree with TRBD1. The CDR3 is made up of 17 amino acids. Losses at the gene ends were 6 bases for V and 5 bases for J; bases not matched to a gene: 14. Germline V CDR1 and CDR2: ENHRY, SYGVKD. The CDR3 DNA sequence: TGTGCCATCAGCGGACGGACAGGGGCGGACGGGAACAATGAGCAGTTCTTC. Protein product: CAISGRTGADGNNEQFF.

The chain links TRBV28 to TRBJ2-4; 9 nucleotides match TRBD1. J was trimmed by 6 bases and V by 4 bases; bases with no gene match: 10. The germline V gene has CDR1 MDHEN and CDR2 SYDVKM. This CDR3 contains 16 residues. The CDR3 spells CASSSPGTGYGNIQYF. The CDR3 DNA sequence: TGTGCCAGCAGTTCCCCCGGGACAGGGTACGGAAACATTCAGTACTTC. Full variable domain (outside the CDR3, taken from reference TRBV28 and TRBJ2-4): DVKVTQSSRYLVKRTGEKVFLECVQDMDHENMFWYRQDPGLGLRLIYFSYDVKMKEKGDIPEGYSVSREKKERFSLILESASTNQTSMYLCASSSPGTGYGNIQYFGAGTRLSVL.

This clone was seen more than once but under ten times. The genes are TRBV7-8 and TRBJ1-5; D remains unclear. This CDR3 contains 14 residues. CDR1 SGHVS and CDR2 FQNEAQ come from the germline V gene. The V end was cut by 1 base, the J end by 2 bases, with 6 bases between. The CDR3 spells CASSLDTGNQPQHF. The CDR3 region has the DNA TGTGCCAGCAGCTTAGATACAGGCAATCAGCCCCAGCATTTT.

The chain links TRBV7-9 to TRBJ1-1, with D unresolved. This CDR3 is built from 11 residues. CDR1 is SEHNR and CDR2 is FQNEAQ in the germline V gene (reference sequence). Trimming shortened V by 10 bases and J by 0 bases, and 6 bases separated the two germline ends. This CDR3 reads CAISVNTEAFF. The CDR3 DNA reads as TGTGCCATATCGGTGAACACTGAAGCTTTCTTT.

The chain carries TRBV2 and TRBJ2-7; no clear D. V was trimmed by 3 bases and J by 4 bases, leaving 13 bases between them. The CDR3 covers 14 residues. CDR1 is SNHLY and CDR2 is FYNNEI in the germline V gene. The CDR3 spells CASSDTVGFYEQYF. CDR3 bases: TGTGCCAGCAGTGACACGGTCGGTTTTTACGAGCAGTACTTC.

This clone is classed as medium-sized. The V call is TRBV18, the J call TRBJ2-7, with 7 nucleotides matching TRBD1. Germline loops: CDR1 KGHSH, CDR2 LQKENI. J was trimmed by 2 bases and V by 3 bases; bases with no gene match: 7. CDR3 length: 15 amino acids. The CDR3 DNA reads as TGTGCCAGCTCACCCTGGGACAGCCCCACCTACGAGCAGTACTTC. This codes for CASSPWDSPTYEQYF. Looking up the rest from reference TRBV18 and TRBJ2-7 gives the full variable domain: NAGVMQNPRHLVRRRGQEARLRCSPMKGHSHVYWYRQLPEEGLKFMVYLQKENIIDESGMPKERFSAEFPKEGPSILRIQQVVRGDSAAYFCASSPWDSPTYEQYFGPGTRLTVT.

The chain has TRBV5-5 and TRBJ1-3; D is unresolved. V was clipped by 0 bases and J by 4 bases, with 14 bases between them. Germline CDR1 SGHKS, CDR2 YYEKEE (reference sequence). The CDR3 covers 16 residues. Here the CDR3 reads CASSLDPVSSGNTIYF. The DNA of the CDR3 is TGTGCCAGCAGCTTGGATCCGGTATCCTCCGGAAACACCATATATTTT.

The rearrangement links TRBV5-4 to TRBJ1-5, with D perhaps matching TRBD1 (6 bases). V lost 2 bases and J 6 bases, leaving 12 bases between the germline ends. The germline gives CDR1 SGHNT, CDR2 YYREEE (reference sequence). This CDR3 is built from 14 residues. Here the CDR3 DNA reads TGTGCCAGCAGCTTATGGGGGCCGGGTCAGCCCCAGCATTTT. It yields the protein CASSLWGPGQPQHF.

The gene calls are TRBV6-5 and TRBJ1-1; 7 nucleotides agree with TRBD1. V shed 7 bases, J shed 5 bases, and the junction held 10 bases outside the gene matches. The CDR3 is 14 amino acids. Per the germline V gene, CDR1 is MNHEY and CDR2 is SVGAGI. The CDR3 loop reads CASTQTGSATEAFF. The CDR3 DNA reads TGTGCCAGCACCCAGACAGGGTCGGCGACTGAAGCTTTCTTT.

This chain links TRBV30 with TRBJ1-3; D is perhaps TRBD1 (5 bases). There are 17 residues in the CDR3. Germline V gives CDR1 GTSNPN, CDR2 SVGIG (reference sequence). Deletions cut 0 bases from V and 0 bases from J, with 15 bases between. CDR3 protein: CAWSVARVPRSGNTIYF. The CDR3 DNA sequence: TGTGCCTGGAGTGTAGCCAGGGTGCCCCGCTCTGGAAACACCATATATTTT. Together with reference TRBV30 and TRBJ1-3, the CDR3 gives the full variable domain: SQTIHQWPATLVQPVGSPLSLECTVEGTSNPNLYWYRQAAGRGLQLLFYSVGIGQISSEVPQNLSASRPQDRQFILSSKKLLLSDSGFYLCAWSVARVPRSGNTIYFGEGSWLTVV.

The genes are TRBV29-1 and TRBJ2-5; TRBD1 aligns across 10 bases. Per germline, CDR1 SQVTM and CDR2 ANQGSEA. The CDR3 length is 15 residues. With 7 bases clipped from V and 9 bases from J, the junction kept 17 bases outside the gene matches. The CDR3 region is CSAQLGTGALWAQYF. The CDR3 bases are TGCAGCGCCCAATTAGGGACAGGGGCTTTATGGGCCCAGTACTTC.